This TCR beta chain was captured in a study of blood T cells in healthy people across ages (dated by TCRdb to the mid-2010s). Study-level background: In model experiments, roughly one uniquely barcoded TCR beta cDNA molecule per two T cells was captured by template switching. To track age-related changes in TCR beta repertoire diversity, the study relied on deep sequencing normalized with unique cDNA molecular identifiers. Four age groups were formed from the donors: young (average approximately 15 years), middle-aged (just under 40), aged (about 68) and long-lived (less than 85). To avoid experimental bias, donors of different ages were spread randomly across the sequencing lanes. Two additional independent replicas of 1 million unique cDNA reads from the same blood draw were analyzed for two donors (one aged 18 to 29 and one aged 80 or older).

The donors were 40 or so Caucasian individuals from Russia, aged roughly 6 to 100 years, who were systemically healthy. Each donor gave roughly 9 milliliters of peripheral blood, drawn into EDTA-treated Vacutainer tubes. Ficoll-Paque density-gradient centrifugation was used to isolate PBMCs, with at least 6.5 million per sample. Total RNA was extracted from PBMCs with Trizol reagent, with at least 5.5 micrograms obtained per sample. For every donor, an aliquot of PBMCs went through flow cytometry to measure the percentages of naive CD45RAhigh/CD27high T cells. The library came from 5' RACE. Data came from an Illumina HiSeq 2500. A second PCR of about 6 to 12 cycles was run with a J-beta primer mix and a sample-barcoded 5' primer. Each TCR beta cDNA molecule received a unique molecular identifier from a template-switch 5' adaptor carrying 12 random nucleotides. At least 2.5 million CDR3-containing paired-end reads were obtained from each sample. The Mint cDNA synthesis kit, primed by a TRBC-specific oligonucleotide, was used to synthesize first-strand cDNA from all RNA. All cDNA was treated with uracil-DNA glycosylase and then went through a first 18-cycle PCR with the universal primers M1SS and BC2_uni_R. The paper's processing steps were these. Each sample was normalized by randomly selecting 1 million high-quality reads, each carrying a distinct molecular identifier. Reads sharing molecular identifiers were discarded rather than binned into consensus sequences. MiTCR, run with a Q25 quality threshold and the strictest error-elimination algorithm, handled CDR3 identification, clonotype clustering and error correction. Lower-bound total TCR beta diversity was estimated with a nonparametric unseen species model using Euler transformation. TCRdb reran the public reads through fastp at Q25 and MiXCR, keeping productive beta chains. One record per CDR3 amino acid sequence lists the most common genes and DNA. TCRdb, rather than the study authors, made the V and J calls. Recorded for this sample are about 1.4 million distinct CDR3 sequences; almost 60% of them occurred a single time. The ten largest clones add up to over 6.5% of the sample.

This clonotype was observed once. Its antigen has not been determined. The input lacks base qualities; no much larger clone sits a single base away. The study at large found these results: Bulk unsorted PBMC profiling prevented conclusive comparison of naive and antigen-experienced compartments. A strong correlation was found between observed TCR beta diversity and the percentage of naive T cells measured by flow cytometry. The long-lived group showed more naive CD4+ T cells, fewer expanded clones and increased TCR diversity than the aged group, suggesting age selection. The CMV infection status of donors was not known, potentially confounding age-related changes in expanded clonotypes. Estimates of total diversity based on one million sequenced T cells were regarded as lower bounds and as underestimates. Observed TCR beta diversity per million T cells fell roughly linearly with age, and a significant reduction was already apparent by age roughly 40.

The CDR3 numbers 14 residues from cysteine through phenylalanine. Only the CDR3 DNA stays, 42 bases, in frame from base 1. V gives up 3 bases and J gives up 6 bases, and the segment between their germline ends measures 13 bases. The germline V gene gives CDR1 as MNHNS and CDR2 as SASEGT. The rearranged chain carries TRBV6-1 and TRBJ2-3, with the D gene tentatively TRBD1 or TRBD2, based on 5 matching bases in each. This sequence originates from a man aged 18 to 30 in good health. Sequencing was carried out using blood. The encoded CDR3 is CASSDVTGGDTQYF. The DNA sequence is as follows: TGTGCCAGCAGTGACGTAACAGGCGGGGATACGCAGTATTTT.